This section outlines one TCR beta chain sequence together with its context. The clone's antigen remains unknown. This specimen belongs to a study of CXCR3-negative and CXCR3-positive naive CD8 T cells (dated by TCRdb to about 2019). Notes on the research overall: About 135 million TRB reads were obtained in total, roughly 1.5 +/- 0.3 million reads per library. The diversity and physicochemical repertoire analyses included under 12 donors pooled from two independent experiments. For the TRBV-TRBJ cluster analysis, the naive subsets came from 5 or 6 donors, while the memory cells came from 3 donors.

For each CD8+ T cell subset, flow sorting was done in triplicate, and 310,000 or so cells per subset went directly into RLT lysis buffer. Naive CD8+ T cells were defined stringently as CD45RO-CCR7+CD27+CD95- to exclude memory contaminants. Using standard density gradient centrifugation, peripheral blood mononuclear cells were isolated from buffy coats. A FACSAria III was used to flow-sort naive CD8+ T cells into CXCR3-negative and CXCR3-positive populations. Total RNA was extracted from sorted cells with an RNeasy Mini Kit. The germline V gene sets CDR1 to SGHRS and CDR2 to YFSETQ. The CDR3 covers 16 residues, taking in both the cysteine and the phenylalanine. The nucleotide record is missing. The run used a NextSeq 550. The Human TCR Profiling Kit (MiLaboratory) was used to prepare UMI-labeled 5' RACE TRB cDNA libraries. The full amount of extracted RNA was used for cDNA synthesis, and the full amount of resulting cDNA was used for PCR amplification. The libraries were made side by side, with each library going through the same number of PCR cycles. The original methods were these. With a minimum of two reads required per UMI, MIGEC and MiXCR pulled out about 49,000 +/- 11,000 unique UMI-labeled TRB cDNA molecules from each library. On average, around 40,000 +/- 10,000 functional in-frame TRB CDR3 nucleotide clonotypes lacking stop codons were found per library. After each sample was downsampled to 5000 UMI-labeled TRB molecules, VDJtools was used to calculate diversity metrics such as normalized Shannon-Wiener and Chao1. VDJtools computed clonotype-size-weighted physicochemical properties of the central five CDR3 residues: interaction energy, strength, volume and Kidera factor 4. TCRdb reprocessed the reads; each CDR3 protein sequence makes one entry, and DNA is unavailable. The V and J calls follow TCRdb's processing rather than the paper's. The sample table on file contains just under 90,000 distinct CDR3 sequences. About 0.8% of the sample is held by the ten biggest clonotypes.

Study-wide conclusions, independent of this receptor: Similar TRBV-TRBJ usage was shown by naive CXCR3-negative and CXCR3-positive cells from the same donor, whereas distinct patterns were shown by memory cells. Surface CD5, linked to self-reactivity in mice, was comparable between naive subsets; TCR interaction strength was therefore also inferred from TRB CDR3 physicochemical properties. Repertoire diversity was comparably high in both naive subsets but much lower in memory CD8+ T cells. Because CXCR3 expression was partially decreased after cryopreservation, freshly isolated PBMCs were used for most assays. TRB CDR3s from CXCR3-positive naive cells showed higher hydrophobicity (lower Kidera factor 4), lower energy, and higher strength and volume indices than CXCR3-negative naive cells.

The receptor's source is a human donor in good health. Some clones in this sample may be carry-over from other donors' samples. The sequence joins TRBV5-1 to TRBJ2-1; TCRdb's assignment of TRBD2 cannot be checked, as there is no DNA. Sequenced material: naive CXCR3+ CD8+ T cells from blood. Interpreted using the paper, the cell subset or site label stands for: CD45RO-CCR7+CD27+CD95- naive CD8+ T cells expressing CXCR3 (TNR3+). Here the CDR3 is given as CASSSPRDSFDNEQFF.